A single sample is the source of the 28 T cell receptor beta chains below, sequenced in a study of response to subunit inactivated influenza vaccine. TCRdb re-called the RT-PCR reads with MiXCR, one entry per CDR3 protein. Found here are around 750,000 distinct CDR3 sequences, 21% of them singletons; the top ten hold 10% to 13%. The sequences come from PBMCs from blood, collected approximately 5 days after vaccination. These receptors all come from a man aged 45-60 years who received an inactivated influenza vaccine.

This clonotype has ten or more counts. The chain couples TRBV7-3 to TRBJ2-5; 9 nucleotides match TRBD2. CDR3 length: 13 residues. CDR1 and CDR2 (germline): SGHTA, FQGTGA. The junction had 3 bases not matched to a gene; V was cut back by 5 bases and J by 5 bases. In DNA, the CDR3 is TGTGCCAGCAGCCCAGGACTAGCGGAGACCCAGTACTTC. Amino acid sequence: CASSPGLAETQYF.

The chain carries TRBV7-6 and TRBJ2-5; D remains ambiguous. This CDR3 has 13 residues. Germline CDR1 reads SGHVS; CDR2 reads FNYEAQ. V lost 7 bases to trimming and J lost 7 bases, with 16 bases between them. CDR3 amino acids: CASTQGVEGTQYF. The CDR3 bases are TGTGCCAGCACCCAAGGTGTCGAAGGGACCCAGTACTTC. Looking up the rest from reference TRBV7-6 and TRBJ2-5 gives the full variable domain: GAGVSQSPRYKVTKRGQDVALRCDPISGHVSLYWYRQALGQGPEFLTYFNYEAQQDKSGLPNDRFSAERPEGSISTLTIQRTEQRDSAMYRCASTQGVEGTQYFGPGTRLLVL.

This clonotype has ten or more counts. The gene calls are TRBV20-1 and TRBJ2-1; TRBD2 aligns across 8 bases. This CDR3 comprises 16 residues. After removal of 0 bases from V and 4 bases from J, the junction contained 8 bases not matched to a gene. CDR1 and CDR2 from the germline V gene are DFQATT and SNEGSKA (reference sequence). Here the CDR3 DNA reads TGCAGTGCTAGAGATACGGGGGGGCTAGGATACAATGAGCAGTTCTTC. This translates into CSARDTGGLGYNEQFF.

This clonotype turned up a few times. The rearrangement uses TRBV27 and TRBJ2-1, with D tentatively TRBD1 (6 bases). The CDR3 is 15 residues long. V was cut by 8 bases and J by 4 bases, with 18 bases left in between. CDR1 MNHEY and CDR2 SMNVEV come from the germline V gene (reference sequence). The CDR3: CASGITGTPYNEQFF. The CDR3, as DNA: TGTGCCAGCGGAATAACCGGGACACCATACAATGAGCAGTTCTTC.

The chain employs TRBV20-1 and TRBJ2-7, with unresolved D. V lost 1 base to trimming and J lost 0 bases, with 4 bases between them. CDR1 is DFQATT, CDR2 SNEGSKA, per germline (reference sequence). The CDR3 extends over 12 amino acids. The CDR3: CSARVTSYEQYF. The CDR3 DNA follows: TGCAGTGCTAGAGTAACCTCCTACGAGCAGTACTTC.

There are many counts of this clonotype. The chain employs TRBV6-2 or TRBV6-3 and TRBJ1-2; perhaps TRBD1 as D (5 bases). V was clipped by 5 bases and J by 6 bases, with 13 bases between them. The CDR3 covers 13 residues. Per the germline V gene, CDR1 is MNHEY and CDR2 is SVGEGT. CDR3 nucleotides: TGTGCCAGCAGTATCCGGACGACAGATGGCTACACCTTC. This encodes CASSIRTTDGYTF.

This clonotype was seen only a few times. The rearrangement joins TRBV4-1 to TRBJ2-1; no clear D. In germline, CDR1 is MGHRA, CDR2 YSYEKL. The V gene lost 0 bases and the J gene lost 0 bases, with 9 bases spanning the gap. This CDR3 spans 16 amino acids. CDR3 coding DNA: TGCGCCAGCAGCCAAGAAGACGGGTACTCCTACAATGAGCAGTTCTTC. Translated: CASSQEDGYSYNEQFF.

This clonotype was found many times. The CDR3 is CSVEDLGRTAGYTF. The CDR3 nucleotides read TGCAGCGTTGAAGATCTAGGCCGGACGGCTGGCTACACCTTC. This chain connects TRBV29-1 to TRBJ1-2; D is ambiguous. V was cut by 0 bases and J by 7 bases, with 15 bases left in between. Germline V CDR1 and CDR2: SQVTM, ANQGSEA. The CDR3 spans 14 residues. The variable domain in full, completed from reference TRBV29-1 and TRBJ1-2, reads SAVISQKPSRDICQRGTSLTIQCQVDSQVTMMFWYRQQPGQSLTLIATANQGSEATYESGFVIDKFPISRPNLTFSTLTVSNMSPEDSSIYLCSVEDLGRTAGYTFGSGTRLTVV.

This chain uses TRBV20-1 with TRBJ2-5; D might be TRBD1 (5 bases). Germline lookup yields CDR1 DFQATT and CDR2 SNEGSKA (reference sequence). The CDR3 has 12 amino acids. V was trimmed by 5 bases and J by 2 bases, leaving 9 bases between them. The CDR3 coding sequence is TGCAGTGCTTCGACAGCACAAGAGACCCAGTACTTC. Encoded protein: CSASTAQETQYF.

This clonotype showed up just a few times. V and J are TRBV7-9 and TRBJ2-7; D gene unclear. V was cut by 2 bases and J by 3 bases, with 8 bases left in between. This CDR3 comprises 13 residues. Germline values: CDR1 SEHNR, CDR2 FQNEAQ (reference sequence). The CDR3 coding sequence is TGTGCCAGCAGCTTATTTGCCGGCTACGAGCAGTACTTC. This codes for CASSLFAGYEQYF.

At least ten counts were recorded for this clonotype. This chain uses TRBV29-1 with TRBJ2-1, with D tentatively TRBD1 or TRBD2 (5 bases each). Germline CDR1 is SQVTM and CDR2 is ANQGSEA. V was clipped by 6 bases and J by 8 bases, with 14 bases between them. The CDR3 is 12 amino acids. The CDR3 DNA sequence: TGCAGCGTGGATCCGGGGCTTTATGAGCAGTTCTTC. Translation gives CSVDPGLYEQFF.

The chain is built from TRBV14 and TRBJ2-7, with a weak D call TRBD1 (5 bases). Germline loops: CDR1 SGHDN, CDR2 FVKESK. V lost 1 base and J 6 bases, leaving 10 bases between the germline ends. The CDR3 covers 13 residues. The CDR3 here is CASSQARVSEQYF. The CDR3 coding sequence is TGTGCCAGCAGCCAAGCCAGGGTAAGCGAGCAGTACTTC.

The V call is TRBV5-1, the J call TRBJ1-1; 12 positions match TRBD1. The CDR3 is 16 residues long. Germline V gene data show CDR1 as SGHRS and CDR2 as YFSETQ. V was clipped by 2 bases and J by 3 bases; unmatched bases: 5. CDR3 DNA sequence: TGCGCCAGCAGCTTAACCGGGACAGGGGGCGACACTGAAGCTTTCTTT. Translating it yields CASSLTGTGGDTEAFF.

In its sample, this clonotype was seen a few times. Because the CDR3's place on the DNA is in doubt, the DNA is left out and the CDR3 is given as listed by TCRdb. The chain combines TRBV15 with TRBJ2-7; the table assigns TRBD1, which was not confirmed against the DNA. Germline-derived CDR1 and CDR2 are LNHNV and YYDKDF (reference sequence). The CDR3 contains 14 residues when both ends are counted. The CDR3 sequence: CATSSTSQGYEQYF.

The V and J genes are TRBV2 and TRBJ2-7; TRBD2 is a possible D gene (5 bases). CDR1 and CDR2 (germline): SNHLY, FYNNEI. CDR3 length: 10 amino acids. Trimming shortened V by 5 bases and J by 7 bases, and 6 bases separated the two germline ends. CDR3 in amino acids: CASSRGEQYF. The CDR3 bases are TGTGCCAGCAGTCGGGGAGAGCAGTACTTC.

The genes are TRBV7-8 and TRBJ2-3; D is perhaps TRBD1 or TRBD2 (5 bases each). This CDR3 has 15 residues. Germline lookup yields CDR1 SGHVS and CDR2 FQNEAQ. Trimming pared 2 bases from V and 6 bases from J, leaving 15 bases between. CDR3 DNA sequence: TGTGCCAGCAGCTTATTTGTGGGGGAGACGGATACGCAGTATTTT. Its translation: CASSLFVGETDTQYF.

The chain couples TRBV18 to TRBJ2-3; unclear D gene. The CDR3 runs to 13 residues. V was trimmed by 7 bases and J by 5 bases, leaving 13 bases between them. CDR1 is KGHSH and CDR2 is LQKENI in the germline V gene. The CDR3 loop is CASCGSPGDTQYF. The CDR3 DNA sequence: TGTGCCAGCTGCGGCTCCCCTGGAGATACGCAGTATTTT. Combining the CDR3 with reference TRBV18 and TRBJ2-3 gives the whole variable domain NAGVMQNPRHLVRRRGQEARLRCSPMKGHSHVYWYRQLPEEGLKFMVYLQKENIIDESGMPKERFSAEFPKEGPSILRIQQVVRGDSAAYFCASCGSPGDTQYFGPGTRLTVL.

This sequence joins TRBV24-1 and TRBJ1-2, with 11 nucleotides matching TRBD1. Germline lookup yields CDR1 KGHDR and CDR2 SFDVKD. The CDR3 covers 20 residues. J gave up 1 base and V 0 bases, and 12 bases lay outside the gene matches. The CDR3 sequence: CATSDLLDRGRTVGNYGYTF. DNA for the CDR3: TGTGCCACCAGTGATTTGCTGGACAGGGGGCGCACGGTTGGTAACTATGGCTACACCTTC.

The chain joins TRBV20-1 to TRBJ1-5; D remains unclear. The CDR3 covers 14 residues. Germline V gene lookup returns CDR1 DFQATT and CDR2 SNEGSKA (reference sequence). V lost 5 bases and J lost 5, with 16 bases in between. The CDR3 region has the DNA TGCAGTGCTCAGAAAGGTGGCAGTTATCAGCCCCAGCATTTT. Residues: CSAQKGGSYQPQHF.

The chain is built from TRBV25-1 and TRBJ2-7; the D gene is possibly TRBD1 (6 bases). V lost 3 bases to trimming and J lost 3 bases, with 15 bases between them. Germline-derived CDR1 and CDR2 are MGHDK and SYGVNS. The CDR3 loop spans 15 amino acids. CDR3 amino acids: CASSDVMDSFYEQYF. The CDR3, as DNA: TGTGCCAGCAGTGACGTGATGGACAGTTTCTACGAGCAGTACTTC.

J is TRBJ1-2 and V is TRBV24-1; 8 nucleotides align to TRBD1. This CDR3 comprises 14 residues. The junction had 1 base not matched to a gene; V was cut back by 1 base and J by 4 bases. Germline-derived CDR1 and CDR2 are KGHDR and SFDVKD. The DNA for the CDR3 is TGTGCCACCAGTGATTTCGACAGGGGCTATGGCTACACCTTC. This translates into CATSDFDRGYGYTF.

The chain couples TRBV7-2 to TRBJ2-7; unclear D gene. Germline CDR1 is SGHTA and CDR2 is FQGNSA. V lost 5 bases, J lost 1 base, and 12 bases lay in between. This CDR3 has 14 residues. This CDR3 is CASSPGPPSYEQYF. In DNA, the CDR3 is TGTGCCAGCAGCCCAGGACCTCCGTCCTACGAGCAGTACTTC.

V is TRBV7-3 and J is TRBJ2-5; maybe TRBD2 (6 bases). V dropped 2 bases and J dropped 1 base, with 11 bases sitting between them. Germline V gene sequence: CDR1 SGHTA, CDR2 FQGTGA. The length of the CDR3 is 15 residues. In DNA form, the CDR3 reads TGTGCCAGCAGCTTATATGGAGCGGGCCAAGAGACCCAGTACTTC. Its protein product is CASSLYGAGQETQYF.

The CDR3 nucleotides are TGTGCCAGCAGTTTGGCCGGACTACCGAACGAGCAGTACTTC. Encoded protein: CASSLAGLPNEQYF. The chain is built from TRBV27 and TRBJ2-7; maybe TRBD2 (6 bases). The CDR3 has 14 amino acids. Germline CDR1 and CDR2: MNHEY and SMNVEV (reference sequence). V gave up 3 bases and J gave up 5 bases, with 14 bases separating them.

The sample holds a few counts of this clonotype. The chain uses TRBV6-1 and TRBJ2-1, with D tentatively TRBD2 (5 bases). Germline V gene lookup returns CDR1 MNHNS and CDR2 SASEGT. The CDR3 sequence is 16 residues long. V was trimmed by 7 bases and J by 1 base, leaving 17 bases between them. This CDR3 is CASKYDPGSSYNEQFF. For the CDR3, the DNA is TGTGCCAGCAAGTATGATCCGGGATCTTCCTACAATGAGCAGTTCTTC.

The chain uses TRBV24-1 and TRBJ2-7; D may correspond to TRBD1 or TRBD2 (5 bases each). V was cut by 4 bases and J by 0 bases, with 12 bases left in between. The CDR3 loop spans 15 amino acids. The germline CDR1 and CDR2 sequences are KGHDR and SFDVKD. CDR3 loop: CATSEPGTGSYEQYF. The CDR3 nucleotides read TGTGCCACCAGTGAGCCCGGGACGGGCTCCTACGAGCAGTACTTC.

The rearrangement links TRBV21-1 to TRBJ2-7; the table's TRBD1 call for D was not verified on the DNA. TRBV21-1 is an annotated pseudogene. CDR3 length: 16 residues. The CDR3, as DNA: TGTGCCAGCAGCAAAATTAATCAGGGGGCCTCCTACGAGCAGTACTTC. Translated: CASSKINQGASYEQYF.

This clonotype showed up just a few times. This chain joins TRBV24-1 and TRBJ2-5; a weak D match, TRBD2 (7 bases). Trimming removed 4 bases at V and 4 bases at J, with 9 bases between. The CDR3 loop spans 13 amino acids. Germline V gene lookup returns CDR1 KGHDR and CDR2 SFDVKD. The CDR3 region is CATSDGGRETQYF. The CDR3 DNA reads as TGTGCCACCAGTGACGGGGGGCGAGAGACCCAGTACTTC.